Following are 30 T cell receptor beta chains from one sample sequenced in a study of identical twins. Via MiXCR, TCRdb re-called the 5' RACE reads, giving one row per CDR3 protein. The sample has 1.5 million to 2 million distinct CDR3 sequences, about 32% seen once. The sequencing input was cord blood. The origin of the receptors is a newborn girl in good health.

The rearrangement joins TRBV5-1 to TRBJ2-1; 12 positions match TRBD2. The J call may be mistaken, given a closer DNA end match to TRBJ2-7. The CDR3 runs 16 residues. In germline, CDR1 is SGHRS, CDR2 YFSETQ. CDR3 in amino acids: CASSLASGRAHNEQYF. DNA for the CDR3: TGCGCCAGCAGCTTGGCTAGCGGGAGGGCCCACAATGAGCAGTACTTC.

This clonotype was counted between two and nine times. The chain has TRBV15 and TRBJ2-1; the match to TRBD1 covers 7 bases. CDR1 is LNHNV, CDR2 YYDKDF, per germline (reference sequence). After removal of 1 base from V and 6 bases from J, the junction contained 0 bases not matched to a gene. This CDR3 is 13 amino acids long. The CDR3 spells CATSRGQGNEQFF. The CDR3 DNA follows: TGTGCCACCAGCAGAGGACAGGGCAATGAGCAGTTCTTC.

V and J are TRBV20-1 and TRBJ2-7; tentative D call: TRBD1 (5 bases). V lost 1 base and J 3 bases, leaving 13 bases between the germline ends. The germline CDR1 and CDR2 sequences are DFQATT and SNEGSKA (reference sequence). The CDR3 totals 14 residues. The CDR3 protein is CSARGGPTRYEQYF. The CDR3, as DNA: TGCAGTGCTAGAGGGGGCCCCACACGCTACGAGCAGTACTTC.

This clonotype has only a few counts. V gene TRBV3-1 combines with J gene TRBJ2-5; 9 nucleotides agree with TRBD1. There are 15 residues in the CDR3. V dropped 1 base and J dropped 2; count of bases not matched to a gene: 2. Germline CDR1 reads LGHDT; CDR2 reads YNNKEL (reference sequence). The CDR3 region is CASSQAGTGQETQYF. The CDR3 DNA follows: TGTGCCAGCAGCCAAGCCGGGACAGGGCAAGAGACCCAGTACTTC.

The rearrangement joins TRBV20-1 to TRBJ2-1, with D maybe TRBD2 (5 bases). The CDR3 is made up of 14 amino acids. Trimming took 0 bases from V and 5 from J, leaving 11 bases between them. Per the germline V gene, CDR1 is DFQATT and CDR2 is SNEGSKA (reference sequence). CDR3 sequence reads: CSARERTRHNEQFF. CDR3 sequence (DNA): TGCAGTGCTAGAGAAAGGACTCGGCACAATGAGCAGTTCTTC.

The chain is built from TRBV20-1 and TRBJ1-1; tentative D call: TRBD1 (5 bases). This CDR3 contains 16 residues. CDR1 and CDR2 from the germline V gene are DFQATT and SNEGSKA (reference sequence). Between the trimmed V and J ends, which lost 1 base and 0 bases, there was a span of 15 bases. The CDR3 DNA reads TGCAGTGCTAGAGCGGCGGGGCGGGCTCTGAACACTGAAGCTTTCTTT. Translated: CSARAAGRALNTEAFF.

A word on this clonotype: Given a much more abundant clone one base away, this may be a read error. The chain employs TRBV12-3 or TRBV12-4 and TRBJ2-1; D possibly corresponds to TRBD1 (6 bases). CDR3 length: 13 residues. The CDR3: CASSPTRGGERFF. The CDR3 bases are TGTGCCAGCAGTCCAACCAGGGGTGGTGAGCGGTTCTTC.

The rearrangement links TRBV20-1 to TRBJ2-3, with 7 bases lining up with TRBD1. Germline V gene lookup returns CDR1 DFQATT and CDR2 SNEGSKA (reference sequence). The CDR3 loop spans 15 amino acids. Trimming cost V 5 bases and J 6 bases; bases outside gene matches: 14. This CDR3 is CSAPARAGGRDTQYF. The CDR3 nucleotides read TGCAGTGCTCCAGCACGGGCAGGGGGAAGGGATACGCAGTATTTT.

The chain has TRBV9 and TRBJ2-4; no firm D call. With 0 bases removed from V and 0 bases from J, the gap between germline ends came to 7 bases. The CDR3 runs 15 residues. Per germline, CDR1 SGDLS and CDR2 YYNGEE. The CDR3 DNA reads TGTGCCAGCAGCGTAGGGCAGGTAGCCAAAAACATTCAGTACTTC. The encoded protein is CASSVGQVAKNIQYF.

This clonotype was detected many times. The rearrangement joins TRBV4-2 to TRBJ2-3; D gene unclear. Germline-derived CDR1 and CDR2 are LGHNA and YNFKEQ. This CDR3 contains 11 residues. The V and J ends lost 1 base and 8 bases respectively, with 4 bases between them. The DNA for the CDR3 is TGTGCCAGCAGCCAAGGTCCTACGCAGTATTTT. Translating it yields CASSQGPTQYF.

This sequence joins TRBV28 and TRBJ2-6; D is unclear. Germline loops: CDR1 MDHEN, CDR2 SYDVKM. The CDR3 covers 16 residues. V dropped 2 bases and J dropped 0 bases, with 8 bases sitting between them. The CDR3 loop is CASSLGSGSGANVLTF. CDR3 in DNA: TGTGCCAGCAGTTTAGGGTCAGGCTCTGGGGCCAACGTCCTGACTTTC.

The rearrangement uses TRBV7-2 and TRBJ1-2; 8 positions match TRBD1. The junction had 15 bases not matched to a gene; V was cut back by 4 bases and J by 8 bases. The CDR3 length is 16 residues. Per the germline V gene, CDR1 is SGHTA and CDR2 is FQGNSA. In nucleotides, the CDR3 is TGTGCCAGCAGCTCCTACCGTAGACAGGGGTACCAAGGCTACACCTTC. Translated: CASSSYRRQGYQGYTF.

The chain uses TRBV2 and TRBJ2-3, with no clear D. There are 15 residues in the CDR3. The V gene's germline CDR1 is SNHLY and CDR2 FYNNEI. V was clipped by 10 bases and J by 0 bases, with 17 bases between them. CDR3 sequence: CATSKTLSSTDTQYF. For the CDR3, the DNA is TGTGCCACCTCCAAGACACTTTCTAGCACAGATACGCAGTATTTT.

The chain combines TRBV5-1 with TRBJ2-1, with D possibly matching TRBD2 (5 bases). CDR1 is SGHRS and CDR2 is YFSETQ in the germline V gene. The CDR3 extends over 15 amino acids. Trimming took 4 bases from V and 0 from J, leaving 11 bases between them. This CDR3 reads CASSVTRFSYNEQFF. Here the CDR3 DNA reads TGCGCCAGCAGCGTAACTAGATTCTCCTACAATGAGCAGTTCTTC.

Comments on this clonotype: This sequence may be a read error, since a much larger clone differs from it by one base. The chain is built from TRBV11-2 and TRBJ2-1; TRBD2 aligns across 10 bases. The J call may be mistaken, given a closer DNA end match to TRBJ2-7. CDR3 length: 17 amino acids. Germline V gives CDR1 SGHAT, CDR2 FQNNGV. The CDR3 spells CASSLDPSGSSYNEQYF. CDR3 in DNA: TGTGCCAGCAGCTTAGATCCTAGCGGGAGCTCCTACAATGAGCAGTACTTC.

J is TRBJ1-1 and V is TRBV4-2; 8 nucleotides agree with TRBD1. The V segment lost 1 base and the J segment 5 bases; nucleotides outside the gene matches: 9. Per germline, CDR1 LGHNA and CDR2 YNFKEQ. This CDR3 spans 16 amino acids. The chain's CDR3 is CASSQVSGGRYTEAFF. The CDR3 nucleotides read TGTGCCAGCAGCCAAGTCTCAGGGGGCAGGTATACTGAAGCTTTCTTT.

V and J are TRBV12-3 or TRBV12-4 and TRBJ2-1; D gene unclear. Between the trimmed V and J ends, which lost 1 base and 6 bases, there was a span of 7 bases. CDR3 length: 13 residues. CDR3 DNA sequence: TGTGCCAGCAGTTTAGGACCAACCAATGAGCAGTTCTTC. It is translated as CASSLGPTNEQFF.

This clonotype was seen only once. The chain combines TRBV5-4 with TRBJ2-3; no clear D. Germline CDR1 is SGHNT and CDR2 is YYREEE (reference sequence). The CDR3 is made up of 13 amino acids. V lost 3 bases and J 6 bases, leaving 11 bases between the germline ends. The CDR3 DNA follows: TGTGCCAGCAGCTGGTATGCTGAGGATACGCAGTATTTT. Translating gives CASSWYAEDTQYF.

This rearrangement joins TRBV20-1 to TRBJ1-4; D not certain. There are 12 residues in the CDR3. Germline V gene lookup returns CDR1 DFQATT and CDR2 SNEGSKA (reference sequence). V lost 3 bases and J lost 7, with 9 bases in between. CDR3 in DNA: TGCAGTGCTAGCCGGACGACTGAAAAACTGTTTTTT. Translating it yields CSASRTTEKLFF.

This clonotype was seen many times. The chain is built from TRBV12-3 or TRBV12-4 and TRBJ2-4, with no clear D. The length of the CDR3 is 16 residues. Trimming pared 1 base from V and 0 bases from J, leaving 10 bases between. This CDR3 is CASSLGGFLAKNIQYF. CDR3 coding DNA: TGTGCCAGCAGTTTAGGAGGTTTCCTAGCCAAAAACATTCAGTACTTC.

At least ten counts were recorded for this clonotype. V usage is TRBV4-2 and J usage is TRBJ1-2; D gene ambiguous. V was clipped by 0 bases and J by 4 bases, with 9 bases between them. Germline V gene lookup returns CDR1 LGHNA and CDR2 YNFKEQ. The CDR3 spans 14 residues. CDR3 sequence: CASSQDQVPYGYTF. The CDR3 region has the DNA TGTGCCAGCAGCCAAGATCAGGTTCCCTATGGCTACACCTTC.

This clonotype was seen only a few times. V usage is TRBV5-6 and J usage is TRBJ2-7; D not resolved. Trimming removed 1 base from V and 7 bases from J, with 9 bases in between. The CDR3 totals 12 residues. CDR1 SGHDT and CDR2 YYEEEE come from the germline V gene. The CDR3 here is CASSLFWHEQYF. DNA for the CDR3: TGTGCCAGCAGCTTGTTTTGGCATGAGCAGTACTTC.

A few counts support this clonotype. The V and J genes are TRBV19 and TRBJ1-2; D is uncertain. The CDR3 length is 15 residues. Per the germline V gene, CDR1 is LNHDA and CDR2 is SQIVND (reference sequence). V lost 5 bases to trimming and J lost 5 bases, with 18 bases between them. The CDR3 reads CASSLAGSPPYGYTF. CDR3 nucleotides: TGTGCCAGTAGTCTCGCCGGCAGTCCCCCTTATGGCTACACCTTC.

This clonotype appeared a few times. V usage is TRBV20-1 and J usage is TRBJ2-1; weak D call: TRBD2 (5 bases). Trimming left V 3 bases short and J 2 bases short, with 14 bases between. Germline V gene sequence: CDR1 DFQATT, CDR2 SNEGSKA (reference sequence). This CDR3 spans 15 amino acids. Written as DNA, the CDR3 is TGCAGTGCTAGTGAGGCCGCGGGCGCCTACAATGAGCAGTTCTTC. This sequence encodes CSASEAAGAYNEQFF.

V gene TRBV28 combines with J gene TRBJ2-1; 12 nucleotides match TRBD1. The CDR3 loop spans 19 amino acids. V lost 6 bases to trimming and J lost 0 bases; unmatched junction nucleotides: 12. Germline V CDR1 and CDR2: MDHEN, SYDVKM. CDR3 loop: CASRSPRDRGRSSYNEQFF. CDR3 coding DNA: TGTGCCAGCAGATCCCCCCGGGACAGGGGGCGAAGCTCCTACAATGAGCAGTTCTTC.

This clonotype showed up many times. The V call is TRBV11-2, the J call TRBJ2-3, with 7 positions matching TRBD2. CDR1 is SGHAT and CDR2 is FQNNGV in the germline V gene. Losses at the gene ends were 3 bases for V and 3 bases for J; bases not matched to a gene: 6. The CDR3 runs to 15 residues. The CDR3 DNA sequence: TGTGCCAGCAGCTTGGGGCGACTAGCAACAGATACGCAGTATTTT. Amino acids: CASSLGRLATDTQYF. Filled out from reference TRBV11-2 and TRBJ2-3, the complete variable domain reads EAGVAQSPRYKIIEKRQSVAFWCNPISGHATLYWYQQILGQGPKLLIQFQNNGVVDDSQLPKDRFSAERLKGVDSTLKIQPAKLEDSAVYLCASSLGRLATDTQYFGPGTRLTVL.

This chain uses TRBV30 with TRBJ2-1, with 12 nucleotides matching TRBD2. J was trimmed by 15 bases and V by 3 bases; bases with no gene match: 9. The CDR3 has 13 amino acids. Germline-derived CDR1 and CDR2 are GTSNPN and SVGIG (reference sequence). CDR3 region: CAWRAGTSGYWFF. CDR3 DNA sequence: TGTGCCTGGAGGGCCGGGACTAGCGGGTATTGGTTCTTC.

The chain has TRBV6-6 and TRBJ1-4, with D unresolved. V lost 6 bases to trimming and J lost 4 bases, with 9 bases between them. This CDR3 comprises 13 residues. Germline V lookup: CDR1 MNHNY, CDR2 SVGAGI (reference sequence). CDR3 in DNA: TGTGCCAGCAGCTCCCGCTTTAATGAAAAACTGTTTTTT. This gives the protein CASSSRFNEKLFF.

This clonotype turned up a few times. The chain recombines TRBV29-1 with TRBJ2-7; D is unclear. V lost 4 bases, J lost 7 bases, and 29 bases lay in between. This CDR3 has 17 residues. Germline V gene lookup returns CDR1 SQVTM and CDR2 ANQGSEA. CDR3 bases: TGCAGCGTTGCCGGTCTTGTAATTTTAGGCTCCTACAATGAGCAGTACTTC. Protein: CSVAGLVILGSYNEQYF.

The CDR3 region has the DNA TGTGCCATCAGTGAAGGAGGGGGACTAGCGGGGGGGCCGCAGTTCTTC. Translated, it gives CAISEGGGLAGGPQFF. The rearrangement joins TRBV10-3 to TRBJ2-1; 16 nucleotides align to TRBD2. Per germline, CDR1 ENHRY and CDR2 SYGVKD. There are 16 residues in the CDR3. After removal of 3 bases from V and 12 bases from J, the junction contained 8 bases not matched to a gene.